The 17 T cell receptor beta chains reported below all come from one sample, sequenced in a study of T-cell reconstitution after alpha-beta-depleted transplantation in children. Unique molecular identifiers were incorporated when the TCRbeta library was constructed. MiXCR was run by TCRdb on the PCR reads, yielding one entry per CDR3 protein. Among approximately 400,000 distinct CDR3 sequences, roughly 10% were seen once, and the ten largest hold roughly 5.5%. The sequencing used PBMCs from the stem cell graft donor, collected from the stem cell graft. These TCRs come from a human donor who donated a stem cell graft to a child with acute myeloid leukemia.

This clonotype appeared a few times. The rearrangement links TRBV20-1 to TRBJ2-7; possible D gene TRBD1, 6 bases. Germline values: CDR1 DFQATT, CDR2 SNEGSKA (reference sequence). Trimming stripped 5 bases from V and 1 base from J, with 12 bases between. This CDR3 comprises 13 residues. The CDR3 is CSAPADRSYEQYF. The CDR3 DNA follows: TGCAGTGCTCCCGCTGACAGGTCCTACGAGCAGTACTTC.

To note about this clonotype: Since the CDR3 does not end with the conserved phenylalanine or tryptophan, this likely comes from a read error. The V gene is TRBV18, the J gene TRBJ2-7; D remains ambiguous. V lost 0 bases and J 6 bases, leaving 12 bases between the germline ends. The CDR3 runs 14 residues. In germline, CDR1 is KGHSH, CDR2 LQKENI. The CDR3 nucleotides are TGTGCCAGCTCACCACCTACAGACAACTTCGAGCAGTACTCC. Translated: CASSPPTDNFEQYS.

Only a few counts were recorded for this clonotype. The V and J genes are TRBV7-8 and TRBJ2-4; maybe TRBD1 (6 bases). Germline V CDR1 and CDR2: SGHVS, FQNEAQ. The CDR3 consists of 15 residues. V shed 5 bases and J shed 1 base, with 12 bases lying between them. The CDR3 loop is CASSRQERAKNIQYF. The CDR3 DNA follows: TGTGCCAGCAGCCGACAGGAGCGGGCCAAAAACATTCAGTACTTC.

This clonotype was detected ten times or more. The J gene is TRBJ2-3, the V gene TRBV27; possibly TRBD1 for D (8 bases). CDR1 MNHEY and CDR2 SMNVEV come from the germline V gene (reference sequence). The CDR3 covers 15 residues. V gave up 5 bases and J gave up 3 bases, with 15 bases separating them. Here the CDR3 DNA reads TGTGCCAGCAGTCCAGGACAGGGAGGGACAGATACGCAGTATTTT. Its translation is CASSPGQGGTDTQYF.

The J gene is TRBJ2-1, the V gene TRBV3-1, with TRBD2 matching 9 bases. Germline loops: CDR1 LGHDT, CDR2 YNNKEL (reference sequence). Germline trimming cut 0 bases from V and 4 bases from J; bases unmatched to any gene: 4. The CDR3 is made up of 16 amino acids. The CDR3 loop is CASSQDRLAVYNEQFF. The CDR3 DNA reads TGTGCCAGCAGCCAAGACCGACTAGCGGTTTACAATGAGCAGTTCTTC.

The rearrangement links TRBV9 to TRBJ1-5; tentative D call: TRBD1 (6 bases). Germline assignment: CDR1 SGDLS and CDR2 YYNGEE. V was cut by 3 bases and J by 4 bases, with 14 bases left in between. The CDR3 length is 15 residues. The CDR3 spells CASSAGGTKNQPQHF. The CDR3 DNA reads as TGTGCCAGCAGCGCAGGTGGGACAAAAAATCAGCCCCAGCATTTT.

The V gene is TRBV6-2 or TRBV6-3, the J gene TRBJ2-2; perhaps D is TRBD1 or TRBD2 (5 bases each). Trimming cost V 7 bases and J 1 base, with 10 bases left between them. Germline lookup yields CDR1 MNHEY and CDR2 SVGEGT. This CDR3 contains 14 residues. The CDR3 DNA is TGTGCCAGCATTCTGGGGGTGAACACCGGGGAGCTGTTTTTT. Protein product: CASILGVNTGELFF.

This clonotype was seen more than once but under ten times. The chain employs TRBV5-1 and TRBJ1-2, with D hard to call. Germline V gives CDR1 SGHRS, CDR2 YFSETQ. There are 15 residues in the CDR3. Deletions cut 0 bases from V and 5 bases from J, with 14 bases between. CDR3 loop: CASSLEVGLGYGYTF. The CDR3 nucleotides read TGCGCCAGCAGCTTGGAAGTTGGACTTGGGTATGGCTACACCTTC.

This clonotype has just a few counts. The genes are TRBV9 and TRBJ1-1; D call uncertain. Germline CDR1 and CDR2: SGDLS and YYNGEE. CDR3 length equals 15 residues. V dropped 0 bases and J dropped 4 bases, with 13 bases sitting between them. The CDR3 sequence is CASSVGVSGSTEAFF. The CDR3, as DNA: TGTGCCAGCAGCGTAGGGGTCTCAGGAAGCACTGAAGCTTTCTTT.

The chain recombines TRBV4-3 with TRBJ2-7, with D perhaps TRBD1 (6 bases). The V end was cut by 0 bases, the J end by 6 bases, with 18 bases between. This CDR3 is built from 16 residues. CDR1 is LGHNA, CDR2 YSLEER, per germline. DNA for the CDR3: TGCGCCAGCAGCCAAGAAGTGGGCCAGGGGCTTTTCGAGCAGTACTTC. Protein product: CASSQEVGQGLFEQYF.

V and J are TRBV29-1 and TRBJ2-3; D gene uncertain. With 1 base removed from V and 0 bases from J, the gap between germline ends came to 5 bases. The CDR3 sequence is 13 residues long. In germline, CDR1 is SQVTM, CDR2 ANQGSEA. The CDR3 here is CSVEGQSTDTQYF. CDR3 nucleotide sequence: TGCAGCGTTGAAGGGCAGAGCACAGATACGCAGTATTTT.

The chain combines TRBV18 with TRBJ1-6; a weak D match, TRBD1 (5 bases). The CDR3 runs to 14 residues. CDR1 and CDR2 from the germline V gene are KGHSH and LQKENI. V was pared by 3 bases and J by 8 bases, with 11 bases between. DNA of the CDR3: TGTGCCAGCTCACCCAGGGATACCGATTCACCCCTCCACTTT. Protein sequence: CASSPRDTDSPLHF.

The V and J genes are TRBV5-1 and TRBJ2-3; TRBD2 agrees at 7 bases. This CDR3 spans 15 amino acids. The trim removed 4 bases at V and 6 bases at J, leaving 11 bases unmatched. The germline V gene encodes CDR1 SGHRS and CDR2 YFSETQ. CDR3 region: CASSQKRGRVDTQYF. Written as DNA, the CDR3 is TGCGCCAGCAGCCAGAAGCGGGGTCGTGTCGATACGCAGTATTTT.

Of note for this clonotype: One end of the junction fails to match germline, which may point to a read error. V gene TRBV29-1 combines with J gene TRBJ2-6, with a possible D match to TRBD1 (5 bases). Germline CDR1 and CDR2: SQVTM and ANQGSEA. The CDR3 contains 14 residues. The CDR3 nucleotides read TGCAGCGTTGGCCGCAGCTCTGGGGCCAACGGCCTGACTTTC. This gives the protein CSVGRSSGANGLTF.

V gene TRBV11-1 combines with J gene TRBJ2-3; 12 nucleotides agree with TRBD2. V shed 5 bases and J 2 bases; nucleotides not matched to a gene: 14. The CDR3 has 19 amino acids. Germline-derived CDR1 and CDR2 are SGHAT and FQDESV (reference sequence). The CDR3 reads CASSRPWGTSGGYTDTQYF. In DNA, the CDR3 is TGTGCCAGCAGCCGCCCATGGGGCACTAGCGGGGGGTACACAGATACGCAGTATTTT.

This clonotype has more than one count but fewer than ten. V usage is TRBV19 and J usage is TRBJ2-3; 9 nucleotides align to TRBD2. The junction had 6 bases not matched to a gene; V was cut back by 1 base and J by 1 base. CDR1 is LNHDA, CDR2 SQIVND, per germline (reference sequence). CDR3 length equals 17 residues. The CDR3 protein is CASSIVALAGRTDTQYF. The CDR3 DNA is TGTGCCAGTAGTATAGTTGCCCTAGCGGGGCGCACAGATACGCAGTATTTT.

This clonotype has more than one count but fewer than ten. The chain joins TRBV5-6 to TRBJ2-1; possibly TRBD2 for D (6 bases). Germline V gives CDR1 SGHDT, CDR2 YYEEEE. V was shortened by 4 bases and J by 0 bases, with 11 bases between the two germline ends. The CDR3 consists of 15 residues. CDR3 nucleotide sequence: TGTGCCAGCAGCCCCGGGACTGACTCCTACAATGAGCAGTTCTTC. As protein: CASSPGTDSYNEQFF. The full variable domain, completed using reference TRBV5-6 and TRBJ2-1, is DAGVTQSPTHLIKTRGQQVTLRCSPKSGHDTVSWYQQALGQGPQFIFQYYEEEERQRGNFPDRFSGHQFPNYSSELNVNALLLGDSALYLCASSPGTDSYNEQFFGPGTRLTVL.